The rows below give T cell receptor beta chains drawn from one sample of a study of T-cell memory formation after mild COVID-19. Each CDR3 protein gets one entry after TCRdb re-called the 5' RACE reads with MiXCR. The sample consists of some 330,000 distinct CDR3 sequences, roughly 21% of them appearing once. Sequencing input: PBMCs or a T cell subset sorted from them (not recorded which). The receptors derive from an adult woman who had mild COVID-19 (a few samples of this study predate the infection). Cell type and time point are not known. Each CDR3 is given with its conserved first and last residue. The order of the fields is clone size, V gene, CDR3 protein. Size is omitted from some rows. Given values are once, few, many or a class for expanded clones.

NA | TRBV7-9 | CASTGPGLAGYEQFF
few | TRBV4-1 | CASSQFGGEGGELFF
few | TRBV7-9 | CASTKKETQYF
many | TRBV7-9 | CASSSGLAGGDEQFF
NA | TRBV6-2/TRBV6-3 | CASSRTGAPGNTIYF
few | TRBV9 | CASSGTQGGAEAFF
NA | TRBV6-2/TRBV6-3 | CASSPTGGLDEQFF
many | TRBV12-3/TRBV12-4 | CASSFADEQYF
many | TRBV20-1 | CSARWNSGDGYTF
few | TRBV6-2/TRBV6-3 | CASSYSGIYGYTF
NA | TRBV5-1 | CASSLQTSNNEQFF
NA | TRBV7-3 | CASSLKGLAGKYNEQFF
NA | TRBV5-1 | CASSLGAGGNNEQFF
few | TRBV7-9 | CASRGTGNTIYF
NA | TRBV2 | CASSVGGAKGYTF
NA | TRBV24-1 | CATSDLRSAGGPNEQFF
NA | TRBV12-5 | CASGLERTSGLTDTQYF
NA | TRBV15 | CATSRWTGTNNEQFF
NA | TRBV5-1 | CASSPAQLVSEGETQYF
few | TRBV4-1 | CASSLGPSGANVLTF
NA | TRBV10-3 | CAARQGPVDQPQHF
many | TRBV7-9 | CASSLVSGRADTQYF
NA | TRBV7-3 | CASSLRVGGSGANVLTF
few | TRBV5-6 | CASSLGTATEQYF
NA | TRBV9 | CASSVRQKNTEAFF
many | TRBV12-3/TRBV12-4 | CASSWDFREIKSEQYF
NA | TRBV5-1 | CASSASTSTDTQYF
NA | TRBV4-1 | CASSRTGGNNEQYF
few | TRBV5-1 | CASSLHRTDTQYF
NA | TRBV12-3/TRBV12-4 | CASSTTGEGQPQHF
NA | TRBV12-3/TRBV12-4 | CASSLGGSNSNQPQHF
few | TRBV10-3 | CATLPTGALSYEQYF